This is a list of T cell receptor beta chains from one sample in a study of T cell responses to AZD1222 COVID-19 vaccine. The repertoire was sequenced with immunoSEQ multiplex PCR; TCRdb's copy has only in-frame clones and lacks some. The data contain roughly 200,000 clones, about 94% of them singletons. This material consisted of peripheral blood, taken 28 days after the second dose of the MenACWY control vaccine. All receptors derive from an adult who received the MenACWY meningococcal vaccine as a control. Each CDR3 is given with its conserved first and last residue. The D gene is left open where the match is weak. The size field is filled for only some rows; it gives once, few, many or a size class.

>-|TRBJ1-3|TRBV29-1|TRBD1
TGCAGCGCACTGGGACAGTCAAGCTCTGGAAACACCATATATTTT
CSALGQSSSGNTIYF
>-|TRBJ1-2|TRBV9|-
TGTGCCAGCAGCGTAGAACAGGGTAACTATGGCTACACCTTC
CASSVEQGNYGYTF
>few|TRBJ2-1|TRBV7-8|TRBD2
TGTGCCAGCAGCTTAGGAACCCAACTAGCGGGAGGGCCCTACAATGAGCAGTTCTTC
CASSLGTQLAGGPYNEQFF
>-|TRBJ1-3|TRBV3-1/TRBV3-2|-
TGTGCCAGCAGCCAAGTTTCCGGAAACACCATATATTTT
CASSQVSGNTIYF
>-|TRBJ1-2|TRBV5-1|-
TGCGCCAGCAGCTGGGGGAGCGGTGAGCTTGGCTACACCTTC
CASSWGSGELGYTF
>-|TRBJ1-1|TRBV5-6|TRBD1
TGTGCCAGCAGGGGGACAGGGCCTGAAGCTTTCTTT
CASRGTGPEAFF
>few|TRBJ2-1|TRBV28|TRBD2
TGTGCCAGCAGCCCCGTTAACCCTCTCGGGACTAGCGGGAGGCGCAATGAGCAGTTCTTC
CASSPVNPLGTSGRRNEQFF
>-|TRBJ2-7|TRBV7-6|-
TGTGCCAGCAGCCGCGGGCAGGGCAGTCGCTACGAGCAGTACTTC
CASSRGQGSRYEQYF
>-|TRBJ2-1|TRBV28|TRBD2
TGTGCCAGCAGTCCTCTAGCGGGAGGCCTCTACAATGAGCAGTTCTTC
CASSPLAGGLYNEQFF
>-|TRBJ2-1|TRBV12-3/TRBV12-4|-
TGTGCCAGCAGTTTATCAGCGGAGCAGTTCTTC
CASSLSAEQFF
>-|TRBJ1-1|TRBV12-3/TRBV12-4|-
TGTGCCAGCAGTTTGACAGAGAGGACTGAAGCTTTCTTT
CASSLTERTEAFF
>-|TRBJ2-2|TRBV3-1/TRBV3-2|TRBD2
TGTGCCAGCACTACTAGCGGGGCGCGGAACACCGGGGAGCTGTTTTTT
CASTTSGARNTGELFF
>-|TRBJ1-2|TRBV7-9|TRBD1
TGTGCCAGCAGCTTAGCCGGGACAGAGTTTGGCTACACCTTC
CASSLAGTEFGYTF
>few|TRBJ1-4|TRBV19|-
TGTGCCAGTAGTATACAGAGTGAAAAACTGTTTTTT
CASSIQSEKLFF
>-|TRBJ1-3|TRBV6-5|TRBD1
TGTGCCAGCAGTTACGGGACAGGGAACTCTGGAAACACCATATATTTT
CASSYGTGNSGNTIYF